This T cell receptor (beta chain) is from a study of T cells in Graves' hyperthyroidism and ophthalmopathy. Researchers took RNA transcripts and amplified the TCR beta CDR3 regions from them. The primer set for the first-round RT-PCR of the TCR CDR3 was HTBI. From the multiplex PCR reads, TCRdb called clonotypes with MiXCR, one entry per CDR3 protein. The sample includes about 410,000 distinct CDR3 sequences, over 12% seen only once; the top ten take roughly 13%. In germline, CDR1 is KGHDR, CDR2 SFDVKD. CDR3 length: 17 amino acids. V lost 4 bases and J lost 2; bases outside the gene matches: 5. This clonotype was counted ten times or more. Diagnoses used clinical symptoms, serum thyroxine and TRAb, thyroid ultrasound and orbital computed tomography. Using around 10 ml of fresh peripheral blood, PBMCs were prepared.

The source material was blood. This receptor was identified in a man younger than 35 with Graves' ophthalmopathy. The rearrangement uses TRBV24-1 and TRBJ2-1; 12 nucleotides match TRBD2. CDR3 amino acids: CATSDRRLAGAYNEQFF. The DNA for the CDR3 is TGTGCCACCAGTGACCGCCGACTAGCGGGAGCCTACAATGAGCAGTTCTTC.